A single sample is the source of the 4 T cell receptor beta chains below, sequenced in a study of OX40 agonist ivuxolimab in advanced cancers. The table came from immunoSEQ multiplex PCR; TCRdb's copy has only in-frame clones and leaves some out. The repertoire holds approximately 28,000 clones, with around 87% as singletons. The sequencing here drew on CD4+ or CD8+ T cells sorted from blood, taken in a trial of the OX40 agonist ivuxolimab. The receptors here all came from an adult with an advanced solid tumor such as melanoma, head and neck, liver or kidney cancer.

This clone was seen a single time. The chain joins TRBV5-8 to TRBJ2-3; 9 bases align to TRBD1. The germline V gene has CDR1 SGHTS and CDR2 YDEGEE. This CDR3 is built from 17 residues. V trimming: 6 bases; J trimming: 3 bases; junction bases outside the gene matches: 14. Written as DNA, the CDR3 is TGTGCCAGCACCCCATTCGGTACAGGGGGCGGTACAGATACGCAGTATTTT. Encoded protein: CASTPFGTGGGTDTQYF.

The genes are TRBV6-1 and TRBJ2-5; a weak D match, TRBD1 (6 bases). Looked up from germline, CDR1 is MNHNS and CDR2 is SASEGT. The CDR3 has 13 residues. The V gene lost 6 bases and the J gene lost 4 bases, with 12 bases spanning the gap. The CDR3 region has the DNA TGTGCCAGCAGCACCACAGGGAGAGAGACCCAGTACTTC. It codes for CASSTTGRETQYF.

V and J are TRBV11-2 and TRBJ1-2; 9 positions agree with TRBD1. CDR1 and CDR2 from the germline V gene are SGHAT and FQNNGV. V trimming: 5 bases; J trimming: 2 bases; junction bases outside the gene matches: 9. This CDR3 region has 16 residues. CDR3 nucleotides: TGTGCCAGCAGCCGATGGGGGACAGGGAAGAACTATGGCTACACCTTC. Protein: CASSRWGTGKNYGYTF.

The chain links TRBV6-1 to TRBJ1-1; 8 positions match TRBD1. The CDR3 spans 15 residues. Germline assignment: CDR1 MNHNS and CDR2 SASEGT. V gave up 2 bases and J gave up 3 bases; unmatched junction bases: 5. CDR3 amino acids: CASSETGGSDTEAFF. CDR3 DNA: TGTGCCAGCAGTGAAACAGGGGGTTCGGACACTGAAGCTTTCTTT.